This is a list of T cell receptor beta chains from one sample in a study of blood T cell repertoires in COVID-19. Libraries were prepared by immunoSEQ multiplex PCR; TCRdb keeps only in-frame clonotypes and omits some of them. The sample comprises 100,000 to 130,000 clones, 75% to 95% of which are singletons, and approximately 1.2% rests with the top ten. Sequencing was carried out using peripheral blood. The source of these receptors is a woman aged 25-40 years with acute or convalescent COVID-19. The CDR3 runs from the conserved cysteine through the conserved F or W. The order of the fields is D gene, clone size, V gene, J gene, CDR3 protein, CDR3 DNA. The D gene is left open where the match is weak. Clone size is given for some rows only: seen once, a few or many times, or a class if the clone is expanded.

D gene: TRBD1
clone size: .
V gene: TRBV11-2
J gene: TRBJ2-2
CDR3 protein: CASSHHLGGVRNTGELFF
CDR3 DNA: TGTGCCAGCAGCCATCACTTAGGGGGCGTAAGAAACACCGGGGAGCTGTTTTTT

D gene: TRBD2
clone size: once
V gene: TRBV5-4
J gene: TRBJ2-1
CDR3 protein: CASSLRSGGQSGEQFF
CDR3 DNA: TGTGCCAGCAGCTTGCGAAGCGGGGGTCAGAGCGGCGAGCAGTTCTTC

D gene: .
clone size: .
V gene: TRBV27
J gene: TRBJ2-3
CDR3 protein: CASRVASADTQYF
CDR3 DNA: TGTGCCAGCAGGGTTGCGAGCGCAGATACGCAGTATTTT

D gene: TRBD1
clone size: .
V gene: TRBV18
J gene: TRBJ1-1
CDR3 protein: CASSPLAGGGGTEAFF
CDR3 DNA: TGTGCCAGCTCACCCTTGGCAGGGGGCGGCGGCACTGAAGCTTTCTTT

D gene: TRBD1
clone size: .
V gene: TRBV7-8
J gene: TRBJ2-5
CDR3 protein: CASSLRRQGRWEETQYF
CDR3 DNA: TGTGCCAGCAGCTTAAGAAGACAGGGGAGGTGGGAAGAGACCCAGTACTTC

D gene: .
clone size: .
V gene: TRBV9
J gene: TRBJ1-1
CDR3 protein: CASSTETGNTEAFF
CDR3 DNA: TGTGCCAGCAGCACAGAAACAGGTAACACTGAAGCTTTCTTT

D gene: TRBD2
clone size: .
V gene: TRBV28
J gene: TRBJ2-5
CDR3 protein: CASSPDGLAIQETQYF
CDR3 DNA: TGTGCCAGCAGTCCAGATGGACTAGCGATACAAGAGACCCAGTACTTC

D gene: .
clone size: .
V gene: TRBV7-2
J gene: TRBJ2-1
CDR3 protein: CASSLTSFTQCNEQFF
CDR3 DNA: TGTGCCAGCAGCCTTACGAGCTTCACACAGTGCAATGAGCAGTTCTTC

D gene: TRBD2
clone size: .
V gene: TRBV14
J gene: TRBJ2-1
CDR3 protein: CASSHSRGTSGGGAYNEQFF
CDR3 DNA: TGTGCCAGCAGCCATTCCCGGGGGACTAGCGGGGGAGGGGCCTACAATGAGCAGTTCTTC

D gene: .
clone size: .
V gene: TRBV7-8
J gene: TRBJ1-1
CDR3 protein: CASSHFGGANEAFF
CDR3 DNA: TGTGCCAGCAGCCACTTCGGCGGGGCCAATGAAGCTTTCTTT

D gene: .
clone size: .
V gene: TRBV30
J gene: TRBJ1-2
CDR3 protein: CAWSPGTNRVGYTF
CDR3 DNA: TGTGCCTGGAGTCCCGGGACAAATAGGGTGGGCTACACCTTC

D gene: .
clone size: .
V gene: TRBV7-2
J gene: TRBJ2-7
CDR3 protein: CASSPWTAAYEQYF
CDR3 DNA: TGTGCCAGCAGCCCCTGGACTGCTGCCTACGAGCAGTACTTC

D gene: .
clone size: .
V gene: TRBV7-6
J gene: TRBJ2-1
CDR3 protein: CASSQAGFSYNEQFF
CDR3 DNA: TGTGCCAGCAGCCAGGCGGGGTTTTCCTACAATGAGCAGTTCTTC

D gene: .
clone size: .
V gene: TRBV30
J gene: TRBJ2-3
CDR3 protein: CARRGGRARLEGTDTQYF
CDR3 DNA: TGTGCCCGGAGGGGAGGTAGGGCAAGACTAGAAGGCACAGATACGCAGTATTTT

D gene: TRBD2
clone size: .
V gene: TRBV29-1
J gene: TRBJ2-7
CDR3 protein: CSVFARATSGGHSYEQYF
CDR3 DNA: TGCAGCGTTTTTGCCAGGGCGACTAGCGGGGGGCACTCCTACGAGCAGTACTTC

D gene: TRBD2
clone size: .
V gene: TRBV4-2
J gene: TRBJ2-3
CDR3 protein: CASSQVGLAGGTDTQYF
CDR3 DNA: TGTGCCAGCAGCCAAGTTGGTCTAGCGGGGGGCACAGATACGCAGTATTTT

D gene: .
clone size: .
V gene: TRBV14
J gene: TRBJ1-1
CDR3 protein: CASSHRVDTEAFF
CDR3 DNA: TGTGCCAGCAGCCACCGGGTGGACACTGAAGCTTTCTTT

D gene: TRBD1
clone size: .
V gene: TRBV24-1
J gene: TRBJ1-1
CDR3 protein: CATSDRDRATEAFF
CDR3 DNA: TGTGCCACCAGTGATCGCGACAGGGCCACTGAAGCTTTCTTT

D gene: TRBD1
clone size: .
V gene: TRBV9
J gene: TRBJ2-3
CDR3 protein: CASSPGQFMADTQYF
CDR3 DNA: TGTGCCAGCAGCCCGGGACAGTTCATGGCAGATACGCAGTATTTT

D gene: .
clone size: once
V gene: TRBV28
J gene: TRBJ1-5
CDR3 protein: CASSLVGQISNQPQHF
CDR3 DNA: TGTGCCAGCAGTTTGGTCGGACAGATTAGCAATCAGCCCCAGCATTTT

D gene: TRBD1
clone size: few
V gene: TRBV4-3
J gene: TRBJ2-2
CDR3 protein: CASSEEVHNGQGELFF
CDR3 DNA: TGCGCCAGCAGCGAAGAGGTACACAACGGACAGGGTGAACTGTTTTTT

D gene: .
clone size: .
V gene: TRBV12-3/TRBV12-4
J gene: TRBJ2-5
CDR3 protein: CASSYRAETQYF
CDR3 DNA: TGTGCCAGCAGTTACAGGGCAGAGACCCAGTACTTC

D gene: TRBD1
clone size: .
V gene: TRBV9
J gene: TRBJ1-5
CDR3 protein: CASSVSDRDQPQHF
CDR3 DNA: TGTGCCAGCAGCGTTTCAGACAGGGATCAGCCCCAGCATTTT

D gene: TRBD1
clone size: .
V gene: TRBV6-6
J gene: TRBJ1-1
CDR3 protein: CASSYLTDRGNTEAFF
CDR3 DNA: TGTGCCAGCAGTTACCTCACGGACAGGGGGAACACTGAAGCTTTCTTT

D gene: TRBD2
clone size: .
V gene: TRBV28
J gene: TRBJ2-7
CDR3 protein: CASSPPGTSGREQYF
CDR3 DNA: TGTGCCAGCAGTCCCCCGGGGACTAGCGGGCGGGAGCAGTACTTC

D gene: TRBD2
clone size: .
V gene: TRBV7-3
J gene: TRBJ2-2
CDR3 protein: CASSSGTSGGELFF
CDR3 DNA: TGTGCCAGCAGCTCCGGGACTAGCGGGGGGGAGCTGTTTTTT

D gene: .
clone size: once
V gene: TRBV28
J gene: TRBJ2-1
CDR3 protein: CASKSGSYNEQFF
CDR3 DNA: TGTGCCAGCAAGTCAGGTTCCTACAATGAGCAGTTCTTC

D gene: .
clone size: .
V gene: TRBV14
J gene: TRBJ1-1
CDR3 protein: CASSHILLPMNTEAFF
CDR3 DNA: TGTGCCAGCAGCCACATCCTTCTACCCATGAACACTGAAGCTTTCTTT

D gene: TRBD2
clone size: .
V gene: TRBV5-1
J gene: TRBJ2-1
CDR3 protein: CASSYGTSGGLNEQFF
CDR3 DNA: TGCGCCAGCAGCTACGGGACTAGCGGGGGTCTTAATGAGCAGTTCTTC

D gene: TRBD1
clone size: few
V gene: TRBV10-3
J gene: TRBJ2-1
CDR3 protein: CAITPDRGNEQFF
CDR3 DNA: TGTGCCATCACCCCAGACAGGGGTAATGAGCAGTTCTTC

D gene: .
clone size: .
V gene: TRBV18
J gene: TRBJ1-1
CDR3 protein: CASSENYAARAEAFF
CDR3 DNA: TGTGCCAGCTCAGAAAATTATGCCGCCAGGGCTGAAGCTTTCTTT

D gene: .
clone size: .
V gene: TRBV15
J gene: TRBJ1-1
CDR3 protein: CATSRDRADTEAFF
CDR3 DNA: TGTGCCACCAGCAGAGACCGCGCCGACACTGAAGCTTTCTTT

D gene: TRBD1
clone size: .
V gene: TRBV3-1/TRBV3-2
J gene: TRBJ2-1
CDR3 protein: CASSQGQGAREQFF
CDR3 DNA: TGTGCCAGCAGCCAAGGACAGGGGGCGCGAGAGCAGTTCTTC

D gene: .
clone size: .
V gene: TRBV3-1/TRBV3-2
J gene: TRBJ1-6
CDR3 protein: CASSRNPEGGDSPLHF
CDR3 DNA: TGTGCCAGCAGCCGAAACCCCGAGGGAGGGGATTCACCCCTCCACTTT

D gene: TRBD1
clone size: .
V gene: TRBV4-3
J gene: TRBJ2-3
CDR3 protein: CASSQGTGGPSGYRTDTQYF
CDR3 DNA: TGCGCCAGCAGCCAAGGGACAGGGGGACCCTCGGGGTATCGCACAGATACGCAGTATTTT

D gene: TRBD1
clone size: .
V gene: TRBV19
J gene: TRBJ2-1
CDR3 protein: CATRQGADNEQFF
CDR3 DNA: TGTGCCACCCGGCAGGGGGCCGACAATGAGCAGTTCTTC

D gene: TRBD2
clone size: .
V gene: TRBV10-3
J gene: TRBJ2-3
CDR3 protein: CAISDERGSTDTQYF
CDR3 DNA: TGTGCCATCAGTGACGAGCGGGGGAGCACAGATACGCAGTATTTT

D gene: TRBD1
clone size: .
V gene: TRBV5-1
J gene: TRBJ1-4
CDR3 protein: CASSLQGGEKLFF
CDR3 DNA: TGCGCCAGCAGCTTGCAGGGGGGAGAAAAACTGTTTTTT

D gene: .
clone size: .
V gene: TRBV30
J gene: TRBJ1-1
CDR3 protein: CAWSGSGTRNTEAFF
CDR3 DNA: TGTGCCTGGAGTGGATCCGGGACACGGAACACTGAAGCTTTCTTT

D gene: TRBD2
clone size: .
V gene: TRBV7-6
J gene: TRBJ2-3
CDR3 protein: CASSSPGLDVIDTQYF
CDR3 DNA: TGTGCCAGCAGCTCCCCCGGACTAGATGTGATAGATACGCAGTATTTT

D gene: TRBD1
clone size: once
V gene: TRBV2
J gene: TRBJ2-7
CDR3 protein: CASTRTGGWYDEQYF
CDR3 DNA: TGTGCCAGTACAAGGACAGGGGGCTGGTACGACGAGCAGTACTTC

D gene: .
clone size: .
V gene: TRBV24-1
J gene: TRBJ2-6
CDR3 protein: CATSGTRPGANVLTF
CDR3 DNA: TGTGCCACCAGTGGCACTAGGCCTGGGGCCAACGTCCTGACTTTC